This T cell receptor (beta chain) was found in a study of beta chain features in type 1 diabetes. This clone turned up a few times. Its specificity is unknown. CDR1 is MNHNY and CDR2 is SVGAGI in the germline V gene (reference sequence). V shed 7 bases and J shed 5 bases, with 14 bases lying between them. This CDR3 region has 14 residues. TCRB transcripts that were expressed got sequenced, as all of the isolated RNA had been reverse transcribed. Clones were sequenced by immunoSEQ multiplex PCR, and TCRdb holds only the in-frame ones, with some missing. The sample has about 220,000 clones, 9.5% to 13% seen once. The study, taken as a whole, reports: When VDJ junctions were examined, type 1 diabetes patients showed fewer insertions and more deletions.

The chain is built from TRBV6-6 and TRBJ2-2; no reliable D call. This TCR was sampled from a man between 18 and 29 years old in good health. Sequencing input: central memory CD4+ T cells from blood. Written as DNA, the CDR3 is TGTGCCAGCAAAACCCTCGTGAGGACCGGGGAGCTGTTTTTT. This encodes CASKTLVRTGELFF.